The entry that follows covers one TCR beta chain sequence. This record comes from a study of blood T cell repertoires in COVID-19. Turning to the study itself: Spain, Italy and the United States supplied samples that represented acute and convalescent COVID-19. T cells, B-cell-depleted T cells, or PBMCs provided the cDNA or gDNA that served as material.

This CDR3 has 14 amino acids. Germline V gene sequence: CDR1 MNHEY, CDR2 SVGAGI. Trimming left V 5 bases short and J 7 bases short, with 14 bases between. Study processing details: Amplified reference gene primers provided the basis for estimating nucleated cell counts. Repertoires were generated with immunoSEQ multiplex PCR, while TCRdb's copy carries only in-frame clones and drops some. The V and J calls and the clone size are those of that table, but D and trimming were determined from the DNA. The data hold around 140,000 clones, with 86% observed a single time. The chain uses TRBV6-5 and TRBJ2-2; perhaps TRBD1 as D (5 bases). The TCR comes from a woman aged 60-75 years with acute or convalescent COVID-19. The sample comprised peripheral blood. The CDR3 DNA sequence: TGTGCCAGCAGTCCCACCCAGGGCCTCGGGGAGCTGTTTTTT. The encoded protein is CASSPTQGLGELFF.